A single sample gave rise to the 23 T cell receptor beta chains below, sequenced in a study of early T cells in non-severe SARS-CoV-2 infection. MiXCR, applied by TCRdb to the 5' RACE reads, yields one record per CDR3 protein. The sample holds about 56,000 distinct CDR3 sequences, approximately 15% seen once. Source: whole blood, taken at baseline. The receptors derive from an adult who was a healthcare worker with PCR-confirmed SARS-CoV-2 infection or an uninfected control (not recorded which).

The chain carries TRBV20-1 and TRBJ2-3, with a tentative D call TRBD2 (6 bases). V gave up 1 base and J gave up 2 bases, with 13 bases separating them. The CDR3 contains 15 residues. Germline V gene lookup returns CDR1 DFQATT and CDR2 SNEGSKA (reference sequence). CDR3: CSARVGGDPTDTQYF. DNA for the CDR3: TGCAGTGCTAGAGTGGGCGGGGACCCCACAGATACGCAGTATTTT.

This clonotype appeared many times. V gene TRBV12-5 combines with J gene TRBJ2-2, with unresolved D. Germline assignment: CDR1 LGHNT and CDR2 FRNRAP. The CDR3 consists of 12 residues. Between the trimmed V and J ends, which lost 6 bases and 9 bases, there was a span of 11 bases. CDR3 protein: CASGNVFRELFF. The CDR3 nucleotides read TGTGCTAGTGGAAACGTATTCCGGGAGCTGTTTTTT.

The chain combines TRBV20-1 with TRBJ2-5, with 10 bases matching TRBD1. Trimming at V came to 6 bases and at J to 5 bases, leaving 9 bases not matched to a gene. CDR3 length: 14 residues. CDR1 DFQATT and CDR2 SNEGSKA come from the germline V gene (reference sequence). The CDR3 loop reads CSAVYGTGEETQYF. The CDR3 coding sequence is TGCAGTGCGGTCTACGGGACAGGGGAGGAGACCCAGTACTTC.

The chain is built from TRBV7-9 and TRBJ2-3; a weak D match, TRBD2 (6 bases). Trimming stripped 5 bases from V and 0 bases from J, with 15 bases between. The CDR3 runs 16 residues. CDR1 SEHNR and CDR2 FQNEAQ come from the germline V gene (reference sequence). Written as DNA, the CDR3 is TGTGCCAGCAGCGGCGGGACTCGGGGTAGCACAGATACGCAGTATTTT. The encoded protein is CASSGGTRGSTDTQYF.

This sequence joins TRBV5-1 and TRBJ1-4; unclear D gene. Trimming took off 3 bases at V and 0 bases at J, with 9 bases between the two ends. The length of the CDR3 is 15 residues. The germline CDR1 and CDR2 sequences are SGHRS and YFSETQ. The CDR3 loop reads CASSWAGPTNEKLFF. In DNA, the CDR3 is TGCGCCAGCAGCTGGGCAGGTCCAACTAATGAAAAACTGTTTTTT.

This clonotype showed up just a few times. The CDR3 here is CASSPPTGNTEAFF. The DNA for the CDR3 is TGTGCCAGCAGCCCCCCGACGGGGAACACTGAAGCTTTCTTT. The chain carries TRBV7-8 and TRBJ1-1; D is undetermined. The CDR3 is made up of 14 amino acids. Trimming removed 5 bases at V and 1 base at J, with 11 bases between. Per the germline V gene, CDR1 is SGHVS and CDR2 is FQNEAQ.

This clonotype was detected a few times. Here the CDR3 DNA reads TGTGCCAGCAGTGACAGAAGCTCCTATAATTCACCCCTCCACTTT. Amino acid sequence: CASSDRSSYNSPLHF. This chain joins TRBV2 and TRBJ1-6; D call uncertain. Germline V CDR1 and CDR2: SNHLY, FYNNEI. V lost 3 bases and J 0 bases, leaving 6 bases between the germline ends. The CDR3 runs to 15 residues.

This clonotype was picked up a small number of times. A read error may produce the germline difference seen at one junction end. The chain is built from TRBV10-1 and TRBJ1-1; D is ambiguous. CDR1 WNHNN and CDR2 SYGVQD come from the germline V gene (reference sequence). The CDR3 is made up of 11 amino acids. CDR3 sequence: CASSEGSQAFF. The CDR3 DNA sequence: TGTGCCAGCAGTGAAGGGTCCCAAGCTTTCTTT.

This clonotype was observed a handful of times. This CDR3 is CAISAGGQPYEQYF. The CDR3 bases are TGTGCCATCAGTGCGGGGGGACAGCCTTACGAGCAGTACTTC. The chain carries TRBV10-3 and TRBJ2-7, with D possibly being TRBD1 or TRBD2 (7 bases each). The CDR3 consists of 14 residues. Germline V gene lookup returns CDR1 ENHRY and CDR2 SYGVKD. V lost 4 bases to trimming and J lost 4 bases, with 14 bases between them.

The CDR3 nucleotides read TGTGCCAGCAGCCCACTGGGGACAGCCACCGGGGAGCTGTTTTTT. Translation: CASSPLGTATGELFF. The chain has TRBV11-3 and TRBJ2-2; TRBD1 agrees at 7 bases. V gave up 5 bases and J gave up 4 bases; unmatched junction bases: 7. Per germline, CDR1 SGHNT and CDR2 YENEEA. The CDR3 loop spans 15 amino acids.

There are many counts of this clonotype. The V gene is TRBV15, the J gene TRBJ2-1; TRBD2 aligns across 7 bases. V was pared by 1 base and J by 8 bases, with 8 bases of the junction left unmatched. CDR1 is LNHNV and CDR2 is YYDKDF in the germline V gene (reference sequence). This CDR3 region has 15 residues. CDR3 nucleotides: TGTGCCACCAGCAGAGGAGGGCGGGAGTTGGATGAGCAGTTCTTC. Translating it yields CATSRGGRELDEQFF.

The V call is TRBV28, the J call TRBJ2-3; weak D call: TRBD2 (5 bases). V was clipped by 9 bases and J by 2 bases, with 24 bases between them. The CDR3 sequence is 17 residues long. CDR1 is MDHEN, CDR2 SYDVKM, per germline. CDR3 protein: CASPSPGRDPFTDTQYF. Written as DNA, the CDR3 is TGTGCCAGTCCTTCCCCGGGCCGGGATCCATTCACAGATACGCAGTATTTT. The variable domain in full, with the rest retrieved from reference TRBV28 and TRBJ2-3, is DVKVTQSSRYLVKRTGEKVFLECVQDMDHENMFWYRQDPGLGLRLIYFSYDVKMKEKGDIPEGYSVSREKKERFSLILESASTNQTSMYLCASPSPGRDPFTDTQYFGPGTRLTVL.

CDR3 in amino acids: CASSKAESYNQPQHF. CDR3 nucleotide sequence: TGTGCCAGCTCAAAGGCAGAAAGTTACAATCAGCCCCAGCATTTT. The V gene is TRBV18, the J gene TRBJ1-5; D is uncertain. This CDR3 region has 15 residues. V lost 5 bases and J 3 bases, leaving 14 bases between the germline ends. Germline V CDR1 and CDR2: KGHSH, LQKENI. The variable domain in full, completed from reference TRBV18 and TRBJ1-5, reads NAGVMQNPRHLVRRRGQEARLRCSPMKGHSHVYWYRQLPEEGLKFMVYLQKENIIDESGMPKERFSAEFPKEGPSILRIQQVVRGDSAAYFCASSKAESYNQPQHFGDGTRLSIL.

This clonotype was seen a few times. The chain carries TRBV7-2 and TRBJ1-6; D is undetermined. Germline values: CDR1 SGHTA, CDR2 FQGNSA. With 3 bases removed from V and 0 bases from J, the gap between germline ends came to 3 bases. The CDR3 has 14 residues. The CDR3 coding sequence is TGTGCCAGCAGCTTGATCTCCTATAATTCACCCCTCCACTTT. This gives the protein CASSLISYNSPLHF.

The J gene is TRBJ1-4, the V gene TRBV18; 7 positions agree with TRBD1. J was trimmed by 4 bases and V by 4 bases; bases with no gene match: 3. Germline V gene data show CDR1 as KGHSH and CDR2 as LQKENI. The CDR3 contains 14 residues. CDR3 nucleotides: TGTGCCAGCTCACAGGGACAGAATAATGAAAAACTGTTTTTT. This gives the protein CASSQGQNNEKLFF. The whole variable domain, remainder taken from reference TRBV18 and TRBJ1-4, is NAGVMQNPRHLVRRRGQEARLRCSPMKGHSHVYWYRQLPEEGLKFMVYLQKENIIDESGMPKERFSAEFPKEGPSILRIQQVVRGDSAAYFCASSQGQNNEKLFFGSGTQLSVL.

The J gene is TRBJ1-2, the V gene TRBV6-5, with D possibly TRBD1 on 6 matching bases. Germline V gene data show CDR1 as MNHEY and CDR2 as SVGAGI. This CDR3 contains 13 residues. Trimming left V 6 bases short and J 2 bases short, with 10 bases between. The CDR3 sequence: CASRQDSNYGYTF. The CDR3 bases are TGTGCCAGCAGACAGGACAGCAACTATGGCTACACCTTC.

This clonotype was seen many times. The V call is TRBV4-2, the J call TRBJ2-7; unclear D gene. CDR1 is LGHNA and CDR2 is YNFKEQ in the germline V gene. With 3 bases removed from V and 2 bases from J, the gap between germline ends came to 14 bases. This CDR3 has 15 residues. The CDR3 nucleotides are TGTGCCAGCAGCCAGGCTGCCGACCAGACCTACGAGCAGTACTTC. Translating gives CASSQAADQTYEQYF.

This clonotype appeared many times. The chain carries TRBV28 and TRBJ2-7, with 11 bases that match TRBD2. Per the germline V gene, CDR1 is MDHEN and CDR2 is SYDVKM. CDR3 length: 16 amino acids. Trimming took 5 bases from V and 0 from J; bases not matched to a gene: 6. In DNA form, the CDR3 reads TGTGCCAGCAGTCCTAGGACTAGCGGGCGCTCCTACGAGCAGTACTTC. Amino acids: CASSPRTSGRSYEQYF. Full variable domain (remainder filled in from reference TRBV28 and TRBJ2-7): DVKVTQSSRYLVKRTGEKVFLECVQDMDHENMFWYRQDPGLGLRLIYFSYDVKMKEKGDIPEGYSVSREKKERFSLILESASTNQTSMYLCASSPRTSGRSYEQYFGPGTRLTVT.

This clonotype was observed a few times. The genes are TRBV5-1 and TRBJ2-3, with TRBD2 identical over 11 bases. This CDR3 has 14 amino acids. Germline V lookup: CDR1 SGHRS, CDR2 YFSETQ. V was clipped by 4 bases and J by 4 bases; unmatched bases: 2. For the CDR3, the DNA is TGCGCCAGCAGCATACTAGCGGGAGCAGATACGCAGTATTTT. It encodes CASSILAGADTQYF.

The chain is built from TRBV7-9 and TRBJ2-7; tentative D call: TRBD2 (5 bases). Germline lookup yields CDR1 SEHNR and CDR2 FQNEAQ (reference sequence). V lost 5 bases, J lost 1 base, and 9 bases lay in between. The CDR3 is 13 residues long. CDR3 in DNA: TGTGCCAGCAGCCAACCGGGGTCCTACGAGCAGTACTTC. Amino acids: CASSQPGSYEQYF.

This clonotype was counted many times. The rearrangement links TRBV9 to TRBJ2-7; TRBD2 might be the D (5 bases). Trimming removed 3 bases at V and 4 bases at J, with 14 bases between. Germline V gives CDR1 SGDLS, CDR2 YYNGEE. The CDR3 contains 14 residues. The CDR3 nucleotides are TGTGCCAGCAGCGACGGGGTGAACTTATACGAGCAGTACTTC. Amino acid sequence: CASSDGVNLYEQYF.

The genes are TRBV11-1 and TRBJ2-5; 8 bases line up with TRBD1. J was trimmed by 4 bases and V by 2 bases; bases with no gene match: 6. The germline V gene encodes CDR1 SGHAT and CDR2 FQDESV (reference sequence). CDR3 length equals 15 residues. CDR3 sequence (DNA): TGTGCCAGCAGCTTATTTGGACAGGGTCGAGAGACCCAGTACTTC. Protein: CASSLFGQGRETQYF.

This chain joins TRBV2 and TRBJ2-3, with D possibly being TRBD1 or TRBD2 (6 bases each). Germline CDR1 and CDR2: SNHLY and FYNNEI. The V end was cut by 7 bases, the J end by 2 bases, with 16 bases between. The CDR3 runs to 15 residues. This chain's CDR3 is CASTPTGAITDTQYF. The CDR3, as DNA: TGTGCCAGCACGCCAACGGGGGCCATCACAGATACGCAGTATTTT.